This T cell receptor beta chain was sequenced in a study of shared clonotypes between healthy human individuals. General study results and limits: Owing to a small donor count, the genetic and exposure-history diversity represented was limited.

Execution of the assay was at deep level. The data were produced by immunoSEQ multiplex PCR, yet TCRdb's version contains in-frame clones alone and is incomplete. The table shows 2 million to 2.5 million clones, with about 94% occurring only once. Looked up from germline, CDR1 is SGDLS and CDR2 is YYNGEE. The V and J ends lost 2 bases and 0 bases, in that order; junction bases with no gene match: 3. The CDR3 is 16 amino acids. As for this clone: Its antigen is not identified.

This sequence joins TRBV9 and TRBJ1-2; 11 positions match TRBD1. The sequenced sample was naive CD4+ T cells sorted from blood. Subset in this sample: CD45RA+ positively selected. The clonotype comes from a man between 18 and 35 years old in good health. This chain's CDR3 is CASSVGQGASNYGYTF. CDR3 coding DNA: TGTGCCAGCAGCGTCGGACAGGGGGCTTCTAACTATGGCTACACCTTC.